Listed below are T cell receptor beta chains from one sample, sequenced in a study of cytomegalovirus exposure and HLA in healthy donors. Using immunoSEQ multiplex PCR, the repertoire was profiled, and TCRdb retains in-frame clones only, with some absent. The top ten clones hold 2.1% of a sample with 75,000 to 85,000 clones, approximately 91% of them seen once. The sequencing sample was made of PBMCs. The receptors shown here come from a man younger than 40 in good health and CMV-seronegative. The conserved cysteine and the conserved F or W are not part of the CDR3 here. Clone size, where shown, is once, few, many, or a class for clones that have expanded.

size,V,J,CDR3
.,TRBV15,TRBJ1-1,ATSRVIGGPR
.,TRBV2,TRBJ2-7,ASSEVVEQY
.,TRBV7-3,TRBJ2-1,ASSFLTGRQF
.,TRBV6-5,TRBJ1-4,ASSSGVINEKLF
.,TRBV5-1,TRBJ2-3,ASSPGLAGGRADTQY
.,TRBV9,TRBJ2-2,ASSRTSGGNTGELF
.,TRBV28,TRBJ2-5,VAGGISQETQY
.,TRBV5-5,TRBJ2-1,ASSLEGGGALNEQF
few,TRBV2,TRBJ1-2,ASSGRRDRGIYT
.,TRBV6-5,TRBJ1-2,ASSPSGTGRSGYT
.,TRBV19,TRBJ2-1,ASGLAGVLNEQF
.,TRBV18,TRBJ1-1,ASSPLHASLGGETEAF
.,TRBV18,TRBJ1-4,ASSPDRGNEKLF
.,TRBV30,TRBJ2-1,AWSVRWTSGKVGEQF
.,TRBV7-2,TRBJ2-5,ASSLMRTSGWQETQY
.,TRBV6-4,TRBJ2-1,ASTSIAGGLISEQF
once,TRBV5-1,TRBJ2-1,ASSLAYHASGTHYNEQF
.,TRBV7-3,TRBJ2-1,ASSPHVLAHSSYNEQF
.,TRBV6-5,TRBJ2-7,ASSPRQGGYEQY
once,TRBV14,TRBJ2-7,ASSSGRYYEQY
.,TRBV7-9,TRBJ2-1,ASSTGTGILSYNEQF
.,TRBV7-2,TRBJ2-1,ASSLEFWTVYNEQF
.,TRBV28,TRBJ2-3,ASSPRQGRSTDTQY
.,TRBV29-1,TRBJ2-7,SVEGQGWPLGSYEQY
few,TRBV30,TRBJ1-1,AWRGQANTEAF
.,TRBV6-6,TRBJ1-4,ASSPVSTNEKLF
once,TRBV6-4,TRBJ2-3,ASSDAPGDITDTQY
.,TRBV5-5,TRBJ1-1,ASSPDRRDTEAF
.,TRBV7-9,TRBJ2-3,ASSWGGTTTDTQY
once,TRBV27,TRBJ1-1,ASTGNSAEAF
.,TRBV19,TRBJ1-5,ASSPDSYVNQPQH
.,TRBV9,TRBJ2-1,ASSVGAFDNEQF
.,TRBV4-1,TRBJ1-1,ASSQGQHTEAF
.,TRBV29-1,TRBJ2-5,SVVLVGLMTPQERPTETQY
.,TRBV10-2,TRBJ2-3,ASREGGSDTQY
few,TRBV19,TRBJ2-7,ASSIGDSGSYEQY
.,TRBV29-1,TRBJ2-1,SVALGQNTYNEQF
.,TRBV5-1,TRBJ1-5,ASSLGGGNQPQH
.,TRBV5-1,TRBJ2-5,ASSQKREAPETQY
.,TRBV7-9,TRBJ2-3,ASSTTFSGTGADTQY
.,TRBV7-7,TRBJ2-5,ASSLDRAETQY
.,TRBV30,TRBJ2-5,AWSPTFTGSAPETQY
.,TRBV4-1,TRBJ2-3,ASTIQGAVADTQY
.,TRBV6-6,TRBJ1-1,ASSEKGDRGLSAF
.,TRBV28,TRBJ2-5,ASSLGNTGETQY
.,TRBV5-1,TRBJ2-1,ASKLSGNNEQF
.,TRBV5-1,TRBJ2-3,ASSLDRATDTQY
.,TRBV7-8,TRBJ1-3,ASSAAAGNTIY